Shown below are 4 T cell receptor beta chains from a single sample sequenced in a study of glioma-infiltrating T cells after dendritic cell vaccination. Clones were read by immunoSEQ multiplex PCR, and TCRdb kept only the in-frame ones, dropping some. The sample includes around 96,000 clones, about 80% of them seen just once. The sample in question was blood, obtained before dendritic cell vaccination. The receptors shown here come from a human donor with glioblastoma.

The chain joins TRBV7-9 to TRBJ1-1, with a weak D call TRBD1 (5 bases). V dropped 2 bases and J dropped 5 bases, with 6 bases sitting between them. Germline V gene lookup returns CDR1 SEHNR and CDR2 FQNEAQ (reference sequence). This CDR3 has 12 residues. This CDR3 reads CASSLRGTEAFF. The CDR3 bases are TGTGCCAGCAGCTTACGGGGGACTGAAGCTTTCTTT. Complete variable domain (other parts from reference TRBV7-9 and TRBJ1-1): DTGVSQNPRHKITKRGQNVTFRCDPISEHNRLYWYRQTLGQGPEFLTYFQNEAQLEKSRLLSDRFSAERPKGSFSTLEIQRTEQGDSAMYLCASSLRGTEAFFGQGTRLTVV.

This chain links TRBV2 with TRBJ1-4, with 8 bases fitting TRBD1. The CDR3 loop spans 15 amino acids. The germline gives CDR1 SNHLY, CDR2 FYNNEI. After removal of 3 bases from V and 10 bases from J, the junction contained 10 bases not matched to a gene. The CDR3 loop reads CASSDLGTGGGKLFF. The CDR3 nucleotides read TGTGCCAGCAGTGACTTGGGGACAGGAGGGGGAAAACTGTTTTTT.

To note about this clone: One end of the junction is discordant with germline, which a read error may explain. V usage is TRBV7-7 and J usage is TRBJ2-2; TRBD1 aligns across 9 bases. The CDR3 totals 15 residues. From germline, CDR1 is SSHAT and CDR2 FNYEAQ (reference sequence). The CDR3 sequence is CASSLQGARTGELFF. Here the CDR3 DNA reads TGTGCTAGCAGCTTACAGGGGGCTCGGACCGGGGAGCTGTTTTTT.

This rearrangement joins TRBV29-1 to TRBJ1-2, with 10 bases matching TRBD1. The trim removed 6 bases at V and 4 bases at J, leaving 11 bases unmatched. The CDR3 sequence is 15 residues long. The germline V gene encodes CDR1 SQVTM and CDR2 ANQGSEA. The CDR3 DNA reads TGCAGCGTGGGCGGGACAGGGGAAGCGGGCTATGGCTACACCTTC. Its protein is CSVGGTGEAGYGYTF.